This is a list of T cell receptor beta chains from one sample in a study of T-cell reconstitution after alpha-beta-depleted transplantation in children. Each CDR3 protein is one row after TCRdb ran MiXCR on the PCR reads. The sample yields about 580,000 distinct CDR3 sequences, about 21% seen once. This specimen was PBMCs, mostly from graft donor cells, taken 360 days after TCRalphabeta/CD19-depleted stem cell transplant. Source of these receptors: a boy in the first two years of life who had a stem cell transplant for acute myeloid leukemia, so the T cells may come from the graft donor. CDR3s include the opening cysteine and the closing phenylalanine or tryptophan. Each record gives: clone size, J gene, V gene, D gene, CDR3 DNA, CDR3 protein. D genes are given only for firm matches. A row's size may be missing; if present it is once, few, many or a size class.

.,TRBJ2-7,TRBV21-1,.,TGTGCCAGCAGCAAAGTTGGGGGGGGGTTCACTTCTTCCTACGAGCAGTACTTC,CASSKVGGGFTSSYEQYF
many,TRBJ2-3,TRBV5-4,.,TGTGCCAGCAGCTTTGGGGATCTACCCCATACGCAGTATTTT,CASSFGDLPHTQYF
many,TRBJ1-5,TRBV20-1,.,TGCAGTGCTGGTACAGGGAATCAGCCCCAGCATTTT,CSAGTGNQPQHF
many,TRBJ1-2,TRBV29-1,.,TGCAGCGTCCCGGACGAAAGCTATGGCTACACCTTC,CSVPDESYGYTF
few,TRBJ1-4,TRBV15,.,TGTGCCACCAGCAGGACTTCGGACGGTCAACTGTTTTTT,CATSRTSDGQLFF
many,TRBJ2-2,TRBV10-2,.,TGCGCCAGCACTAGGGGGGGTTTAACCGGGGAGCTGTTTTTT,CASTRGGLTGELFF
few,TRBJ2-1,TRBV5-1,.,TGCGCCAGCAGATCGGGACACCTCAAGGATAATGAGCAGTTCTTC,CASRSGHLKDNEQFF
many,TRBJ2-1,TRBV29-1,.,TGCAGCGTTGAAGATCTCGAACAATACGGGACTTACAATGAGCAGTTCTTC,CSVEDLEQYGTYNEQFF
.,TRBJ2-2,TRBV27,.,TGTGCCAGCAAGGGGGGCAGATACACCGGGGAGCTGTTTTTT,CASKGGRYTGELFF
many,TRBJ2-3,TRBV20-1,.,TGCAGTGCTCCTACGCAAGATACGCAGTATTTT,CSAPTQDTQYF
.,TRBJ2-5,TRBV5-6,.,TGTGCCAGCAGCTTGATAGCGCCCCAAGAGACCCAGTACTTC,CASSLIAPQETQYF
few,TRBJ2-3,TRBV7-6,TRBD2,TGTGCCAGCAGCTTAGGGGGGGGGACTAGTCGTACAACGCAGTATTTT,CASSLGGGTSRTTQYF
few,TRBJ1-1,TRBV20-1,.,TGCAGTGCTGAGAGATCCCCTGCCTGGTGGGACACTGAAGCTTTCTTT,CSAERSPAWWDTEAFF
once,TRBJ2-1,TRBV5-1,TRBD2,TGCGCCAGCAGCTCAATCACTAGCGGGGGGTCGTACAATGAGCAGTTCTTC,CASSSITSGGSYNEQFF
many,TRBJ2-7,TRBV12-3/TRBV12-4,.,TGTGCCAGCAGCGGACGGGGTGACGAGCAGTACTTC,CASSGRGDEQYF
.,TRBJ1-1,TRBV20-1,.,TGCAGTGCTAAGTTTCGGGACGGTAACACTGAAGCTTTCTTT,CSAKFRDGNTEAFF
many,TRBJ1-2,TRBV7-2,.,TGTGCCAGCAGCTTAGGCCCCGGGACAAGGGGTGAAGGCTACACCTTC,CASSLGPGTRGEGYTF
.,TRBJ1-2,TRBV28,.,TGTGCCAGCAGTTTATCCTTGGCAGGGAGAGGCTACACCTTC,CASSLSLAGRGYTF
few,TRBJ2-5,TRBV11-2,TRBD2,TGTGCCAGCAGCCTTGGACTAGCGGGGCCCCGAGTTGGAGAGACCCAGTACTTC,CASSLGLAGPRVGETQYF
.,TRBJ1-1,TRBV13,TRBD1,TGTGCCAGCAGCTATGATGGGACAGGGAAGAACACTGAAGCTTTCTTT,CASSYDGTGKNTEAFF
many,TRBJ2-3,TRBV20-1,.,TGCAGTGCTAGGCACGTCCGCACAGATACGCAGTATTTT,CSARHVRTDTQYF
few,TRBJ1-4,TRBV11-2,.,TGTGCCAGCAGCTTAGATAAGGGGACCATTAATGAAAAACTGTTTTTT,CASSLDKGTINEKLFF
many,TRBJ2-7,TRBV29-1,.,TGCAGCGTTGCTGTCGGGGATTCAATCTCCTACGAGCAGTACTTC,CSVAVGDSISYEQYF
.,TRBJ2-5,TRBV27,.,TGTGCCAGCATGCCGGGCATCGCAAAGACCCAGTACTTC,CASMPGIAKTQYF
.,TRBJ2-5,TRBV12-3/TRBV12-4,.,TGTGCCAGCAGCCTTAGACTGGGCTTAATAGAGACCCAGTACTTC,CASSLRLGLIETQYF
many,TRBJ2-1,TRBV5-1,.,TGCGCCAGCAGCTACGTACCGACAGTCTACAATGAGCAGTTCTTC,CASSYVPTVYNEQFF
.,TRBJ1-5,TRBV27,.,TGTGCCAGCAGTTTTTCGGGGCACGGCAATCAGCCCCAGCATTTT,CASSFSGHGNQPQHF
few,TRBJ2-5,TRBV12-3/TRBV12-4,.,TGTGCCAGCAGGGAGAGCCAAGAGACCCAGTACTTC,CASRESQETQYF
.,TRBJ1-1,TRBV6-5,.,TGTGCCAGCAGTTACCCACCTGAGAACACTGAAGCTTTCTTT,CASSYPPENTEAFF
few,TRBJ2-7,TRBV4-3,.,TGCGCCAGCAGCCAAGGGCGGTACTGGCAGGAGAGCTCCTACGAGCAGTACTTC,CASSQGRYWQESSYEQYF
many,TRBJ2-1,TRBV27,.,TGTGCCAGCAGTTCTTTGGGGTATGAGCAGTTCTTC,CASSSLGYEQFF
few,TRBJ2-5,TRBV27,.,TGTGCCAGCGCCCGGGGGGCAGGGGGGTACCAAGAGACCCAGTACTTC,CASARGAGGYQETQYF
.,TRBJ1-1,TRBV20-1,TRBD1,TGCAGTGCTAGAGTGGGGGCGGACAGGGGGCCTCACACTGAAGCTTTCTTT,CSARVGADRGPHTEAFF
few,TRBJ2-1,TRBV20-1,TRBD1,TGCAGTGCTCGTATCATGGGGGGGACAGGGGGAAATGAGCAGTTCTTC,CSARIMGGTGGNEQFF
few,TRBJ1-5,TRBV6-1,.,TGTGCCAGCAGTGGGAAGCCCCCATGGAGCAATCAGCCCCAGCATTTT,CASSGKPPWSNQPQHF
many,TRBJ2-3,TRBV12-3/TRBV12-4,TRBD2,TGTGCCAGCAGTCAACTAGCGGACACAGATACGCAGTATTTT,CASSQLADTDTQYF
.,TRBJ2-7,TRBV12-3/TRBV12-4,.,TGTGCCAGCAGTTCCCATTACTACGAGCAGTACTTC,CASSSHYYEQYF
.,TRBJ2-7,TRBV25-1,.,TGTGCCAGCAGTGAATTTAAGTCCCCCTACGAGCAGTACTTC,CASSEFKSPYEQYF
few,TRBJ2-7,TRBV24-1,TRBD1,TGTGCCACCAGGATCCTAAGGGACAGGACCAGCTACGAGCAGTACTTC,CATRILRDRTSYEQYF
.,TRBJ2-1,TRBV12-3/TRBV12-4,TRBD2,TGTGCCAGCAGTTTAGCTCGAACTAGCGGGGGGGCCGGGGAGCAATTCTTC,CASSLARTSGGAGEQFF
many,TRBJ1-3,TRBV4-3,.,TGCGCCAGCAGCCAAGATAGGTGGGGGGCTGCAGGAAACACCATATATTTT,CASSQDRWGAAGNTIYF
few,TRBJ1-1,TRBV6-1,.,TGTGCCAGCAGACGCACAGGGATGGCGAGCATGAACACTGAAGCTTTCTTT,CASRRTGMASMNTEAFF
.,TRBJ2-1,TRBV18,.,TGTGCCAGCTCACCCCCCATGGCCTACAATGAGCAGTTCTTC,CASSPPMAYNEQFF
.,TRBJ1-1,TRBV20-1,.,TGCAGTGCTAGAGCGGTAGGTAATACTGAAGCTTTCTTT,CSARAVGNTEAFF
few,TRBJ2-7,TRBV6-1,.,TGTGCCAGCAGATCACCCTACCGGGGAGAGCAGTACTTC,CASRSPYRGEQYF
.,TRBJ2-1,TRBV6-2/TRBV6-3,TRBD2,TGTGCCAGCACTAATTGGCCCCTAGCGGGGATACAATCGGGATTCTACAATGAGCAGTTCTTC,CASTNWPLAGIQSGFYNEQFF
.,TRBJ2-7,TRBV5-1,TRBD2,TGCGCCAGTGCCACGCGGGGGGGAATCCACGAGCAGTACTTC,CASATRGGIHEQYF
.,TRBJ2-7,TRBV30,.,TGTGCCTGGCGGGAAAGGGCCTCCTACGAGCAGTACTTC,CAWRERASYEQYF
many,TRBJ1-2,TRBV6-5,.,TGTGCCAGCGGGGGCTTGGACATCTCGCTCGAGGATCTGCTCTTC,CASGGLDISLEDLLF
.,TRBJ2-3,TRBV24-1,.,TGTGCCACCAGTGATTTGACGTCCGCCGCTGATACGCAGTATTTT,CATSDLTSAADTQYF
.,TRBJ1-4,TRBV12-3/TRBV12-4,.,TGTGCCAGCAGTGACGGACGGGATGCAAAACTGTTTTTT,CASSDGRDAKLFF
many,TRBJ2-2,TRBV28,.,TGTGCCAGCAGTTTAGAATACGGGGAGCTGTTTTTT,CASSLEYGELFF
many,TRBJ2-2,TRBV7-3,.,TGTGCCAGCAGCTTAAAATCTTCCGGGCAGCTGTTTTTT,CASSLKSSGQLFF
few,TRBJ2-1,TRBV7-9,TRBD2,TGTGCCAGCAGGCACCCGATTCGGAGCGGGGAATACAATGAGCAGTTCTTC,CASRHPIRSGEYNEQFF
.,TRBJ2-1,TRBV18,TRBD2,TGTGCCAGCTCACCACGTATCAGGAGAGCTAGCGGCAATGAGCAGTTCTTC,CASSPRIRRASGNEQFF